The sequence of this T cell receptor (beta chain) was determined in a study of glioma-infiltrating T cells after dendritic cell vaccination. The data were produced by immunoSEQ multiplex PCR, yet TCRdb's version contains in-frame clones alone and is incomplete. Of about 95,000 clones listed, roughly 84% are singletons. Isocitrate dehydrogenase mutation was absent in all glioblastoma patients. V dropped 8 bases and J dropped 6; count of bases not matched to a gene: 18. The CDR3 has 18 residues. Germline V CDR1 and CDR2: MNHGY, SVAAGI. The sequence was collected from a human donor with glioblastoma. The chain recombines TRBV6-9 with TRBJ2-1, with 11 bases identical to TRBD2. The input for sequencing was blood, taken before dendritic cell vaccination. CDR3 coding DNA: TGTGCCAGCGAGCCGCCTCCTCCAACTAGCGGGAGCGCCAATGAGCAGTTCTTC. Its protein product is CASEPPPPTSGSANEQFF.